The 30 T cell receptor beta chains below were found in one sample sequenced in a study of response to subunit inactivated influenza vaccine. In TCRdb, the RT-PCR reads were re-called with MiXCR into one record per CDR3 protein. Of 150,000 to 200,000 distinct CDR3 sequences listed, approximately 10% are singletons. Specimen: non-naive T cells sorted from PBMCs, collected more than 35 days after vaccination. These receptors all stem from a man aged 45 to 65 who received an inactivated influenza vaccine.

Ten or more counts support this clonotype. This chain joins TRBV4-3 and TRBJ2-3, with 9 positions matching TRBD2. The J segment lost 6 bases and the V segment lost 1 base, leaving 5 bases of the junction unmatched. The germline V gene has CDR1 LGHNA and CDR2 YSLEER. This CDR3 contains 15 residues. The CDR3 is CASSQGGAGGDTQYF. CDR3 nucleotide sequence: TGCGCCAGCAGCCAAGGAGGTGCGGGAGGGGATACGCAGTATTTT.

The chain is built from TRBV25-1 and TRBJ2-7, with D uncertain. The ends were cut back, 4 bases at V and 1 base at J, with 14 bases in the middle. CDR1 and CDR2 from the germline V gene are MGHDK and SYGVNS. The CDR3 has 15 amino acids. The DNA of the CDR3 is TGTGCCAGCAGTGGTCTCCGGGCCGGTTCCTACGAGCAGTACTTC. As protein: CASSGLRAGSYEQYF.

This clonotype was seen a few times. The V gene is TRBV21-1, the J gene TRBJ2-7; the D segment call TRBD1 is taken from the table without a DNA check. TRBV21-1 counts as a pseudogene. This CDR3 contains 15 residues. CDR3 nucleotides: TGTGCCAGCAGCTATACCGGGACAGGGACTTACGAGCAGTACTTC. Translating it yields CASSYTGTGTYEQYF.

This clonotype occurred many times. The chain couples TRBV3-1 to TRBJ2-7, with D perhaps TRBD2 (6 bases). The V and J ends lost 0 bases and 4 bases respectively, with 19 bases between them. The CDR3 length is 17 residues. Germline values: CDR1 LGHDT, CDR2 YNNKEL (reference sequence). CDR3 bases: TGTGCCAGCAGCCAAGATAATCAGGGACTGGGAAAGTACGAGCAGTACTTC. This encodes CASSQDNQGLGKYEQYF.

This sequence joins TRBV7-2 and TRBJ2-3; possibly TRBD1 for D (5 bases). Trimming cost V 3 bases and J 2 bases, with 12 bases left between them. Germline lookup yields CDR1 SGHTA and CDR2 FQGNSA. The length of the CDR3 is 15 residues. In DNA form, the CDR3 reads TGTGCCAGCAGCTTCCGACAGCCGAACACAGATACGCAGTATTTT. Translating it yields CASSFRQPNTDTQYF.

This chain uses TRBV7-2 with TRBJ1-3; no definite D call. The CDR3 runs 15 residues. The germline gives CDR1 SGHTA, CDR2 FQGNSA. Trimming stripped 5 bases from V and 3 bases from J, with 14 bases between. Here the CDR3 reads CASSHSVGSGNTIYF. CDR3 sequence (DNA): TGTGCCAGCAGCCACTCAGTTGGGAGTGGAAACACCATATATTTT.

In its sample, this clonotype was seen many times. Sequence at one end of the junction differs from germline and may be a read error. Here the CDR3 reads CSVELAGVF. In nucleotides, the CDR3 is TGCAGCGTTGAACTAGCGGGGGTCTTT. J is TRBJ2-3 and V is TRBV29-1; 10 nucleotides line up with TRBD2. The CDR3 length is 9 residues. The germline V gene encodes CDR1 SQVTM and CDR2 ANQGSEA.

The genes are TRBV7-6 and TRBJ1-1; D is unclear. Germline values: CDR1 SGHVS, CDR2 FNYEAQ. V lost 5 bases, J lost 0 bases, and 7 bases lay in between. This CDR3 is 13 amino acids long. CDR3 coding DNA: TGTGCCAGCAGCGCAGACCTGAACACTGAAGCTTTCTTT. Its translation: CASSADLNTEAFF.

This rearrangement joins TRBV23-1 to TRBJ2-4; D is unclear. Being an ORF, TRBV23-1 has a function that is uncertain. The CDR3 has 15 residues. Trimming stripped 8 bases from V and 1 base from J, with 15 bases between. CDR3 coding DNA: TGCGCCAGCCCTCCACTTAAAAGGGCCAAAAACATTCAGTACTTC. Translation: CASPPLKRAKNIQYF.

This clonotype was counted at least ten times. The chain recombines TRBV7-2 with TRBJ2-5; no reliable D call. Trimming took off 0 bases at V and 5 bases at J, with 13 bases between the two ends. CDR3 length equals 15 residues. CDR1 is SGHTA, CDR2 FQGNSA, per germline. The CDR3 nucleotides are TGTGCCAGCAGCTTAGCGCTTAGTAAGGGTGAGACCCAGTACTTC. Translating gives CASSLALSKGETQYF.

This clonotype was detected many times. The chain couples TRBV7-9 to TRBJ2-3; tentatively, D is TRBD2 (5 bases). The V end was cut by 0 bases, the J end by 2 bases, with 12 bases between. Germline V gives CDR1 SEHNR, CDR2 FQNEAQ (reference sequence). This CDR3 region has 16 residues. The CDR3 here is CASSLAPGADTDTQYF. For the CDR3, the DNA is TGTGCCAGCAGCTTAGCCCCCGGAGCGGACACAGATACGCAGTATTTT.

The sample holds a few counts of this clonotype. The V and J genes are TRBV12-3 or TRBV12-4 and TRBJ2-1; either TRBD1 or TRBD2 may fit D (5 bases each). The CDR3 is made up of 14 amino acids. Trimming left V 5 bases short and J 9 bases short, with 17 bases between. CDR3 region: CASSLSGTDFEQFF. The DNA of the CDR3 is TGTGCCAGCAGTCTCTCCGGGACGGATTTTGAGCAGTTCTTC.

This clonotype turned up a few times. J is TRBJ2-7 and V is TRBV3-1; D gene unclear. V was shortened by 2 bases and J by 6 bases, with 5 bases between the two germline ends. Germline V CDR1 and CDR2: LGHDT, YNNKEL (reference sequence). The CDR3 has 11 amino acids. CDR3 nucleotide sequence: TGTGCCAGCAGCCAACGCGGCGAGCAGTACTTC. Residues: CASSQRGEQYF.

J is TRBJ1-2 and V is TRBV15, with TRBD1 matching over 7 bases. CDR1 and CDR2 (germline): LNHNV, YYDKDF (reference sequence). The J segment lost 4 bases and the V segment lost 3 bases, leaving 2 bases of the junction unmatched. This CDR3 is 13 amino acids long. The CDR3 coding sequence is TGTGCCACCAGCAGGAGGGGGCCCTATGGCTACACCTTC. This encodes CATSRRGPYGYTF.

In nucleotides, the CDR3 is TGCAGTGCCCCCCGGCGACGGGGCATGAACGAGCAGTACTTC. Protein sequence: CSAPRRRGMNEQYF. The rearrangement links TRBV20-1 to TRBJ2-7; tentatively, D is TRBD1 or TRBD2 (5 bases each). The CDR3 extends over 14 amino acids. Germline assignment: CDR1 DFQATT and CDR2 SNEGSKA (reference sequence). Trimming took 6 bases from V and 5 from J, leaving 20 bases between them.

V usage is TRBV9 and J usage is TRBJ2-7; D is uncertain. Trimming pared 2 bases from V and 0 bases from J, leaving 9 bases between. The CDR3 runs 14 residues. Germline V gives CDR1 SGDLS, CDR2 YYNGEE. CDR3 DNA sequence: TGTGCCAGCAGCGTCGGAACCCCCTCCTACGAGCAGTACTTC. Amino acids: CASSVGTPSYEQYF.

This clonotype was seen a few times. The chain combines TRBV20-1 with TRBJ2-3, with D perhaps assigned TRBD1 or TRBD2 (6 bases each). CDR3 length: 13 amino acids. The germline gives CDR1 DFQATT, CDR2 SNEGSKA (reference sequence). V lost 3 bases and J 4 bases, leaving 11 bases between the germline ends. The DNA for the CDR3 is TGCAGTGCTAGTCACGGGGGCCCAGATACGCAGTATTTT. Its translation: CSASHGGPDTQYF.

The chain employs TRBV7-2 and TRBJ2-3, with 7 bases that match TRBD2. The CDR3 sequence is 12 residues long. Germline-derived CDR1 and CDR2 are SGHTA and FQGNSA. J was trimmed by 10 bases and V by 0 bases; bases with no gene match: 1. The CDR3 bases are TGTGCCAGCAGCTTAGCTGGGGGGGCGCAGTATTTT. Encoded protein: CASSLAGGAQYF.

This clonotype was counted many times. The V call is TRBV7-9, the J call TRBJ2-1; a weak D match, TRBD2 (6 bases). This CDR3 region has 13 residues. The V end was cut by 5 bases, the J end by 5 bases, with 10 bases between. CDR1 is SEHNR, CDR2 FQNEAQ, per germline (reference sequence). The chain's CDR3 is CASSTGRNNEQFF. The DNA of the CDR3 is TGTGCCAGCAGCACGGGGAGGAACAATGAGCAGTTCTTC.

A few counts support this clonotype. The chain recombines TRBV24-1 with TRBJ2-3, with 9 positions matching TRBD2. The CDR3 runs to 17 residues. CDR1 KGHDR and CDR2 SFDVKD come from the germline V gene. Trimming at V came to 1 base and at J to 0 bases, leaving 4 bases not matched to a gene. The CDR3 is CATSDFPAGGSTDTQYF. The CDR3 DNA follows: TGTGCCACCAGTGATTTTCCAGCGGGGGGTAGCACAGATACGCAGTATTTT.

The sample holds many counts of this clonotype. J is TRBJ2-2 and V is TRBV5-1, with D uncertain. The V gene lost 0 bases and the J gene lost 5 bases, with 5 bases spanning the gap. Germline V CDR1 and CDR2: SGHRS, YFSETQ. This CDR3 has 13 residues. For the CDR3, the DNA is TGCGCCAGCAGCTTGGGAGAAACCGGGGAGCTGTTTTTT. Translating gives CASSLGETGELFF.

This clonotype was seen a handful of times. The chain combines TRBV7-2 with TRBJ1-2; weak D call: TRBD1 (5 bases). This CDR3 has 14 amino acids. V was shortened by 5 bases and J by 8 bases, with 18 bases between the two germline ends. The germline CDR1 and CDR2 sequences are SGHTA and FQGNSA. The CDR3 region is CASSQSTGRGGYTF. The CDR3, as DNA: TGTGCCAGCAGCCAGAGCACAGGAAGGGGCGGCTACACCTTC.

This clonotype has just a few counts. The chain couples TRBV4-1 to TRBJ1-1; tentatively, D is TRBD1 (6 bases). The germline V and J ends were trimmed by 2 bases and 7 bases, with 17 bases remaining between them. Germline CDR1 is MGHRA and CDR2 is YSYEKL. The CDR3 is made up of 15 amino acids. The CDR3 loop reads CASSQNQGHGIEAFF. CDR3 bases: TGCGCCAGCAGCCAAAACCAGGGGCACGGTATTGAAGCTTTCTTT.

This clonotype has a handful of counts. The V and J genes are TRBV6-1 and TRBJ1-4; D call uncertain. Trimming removed 7 bases at V and 4 bases at J, with 13 bases between. The CDR3 has 14 residues. In germline, CDR1 is MNHNS, CDR2 SASEGT. The CDR3 loop is CASTPDGYNEKLFF. The CDR3 nucleotides read TGTGCCAGCACCCCGGACGGGTATAATGAAAAACTGTTTTTT.

This clonotype was seen just once. This chain uses TRBV5-1 with TRBJ2-2; D remains ambiguous. The V end was cut by 0 bases, the J end by 1 base, with 7 bases between. This CDR3 spans 15 amino acids. In germline, CDR1 is SGHRS, CDR2 YFSETQ. The CDR3 DNA reads as TGCGCCAGCAGCTTGGATCAGGTGAACACCGGGGAGCTGTTTTTT. Residues: CASSLDQVNTGELFF.

This clonotype was picked up many times. This sequence joins TRBV2 and TRBJ1-2, with 8 bases identical to TRBD1. The CDR3 length is 13 residues. Germline CDR1 SNHLY, CDR2 FYNNEI. Trimming took 10 bases from V and 4 from J; bases not matched to a gene: 8. The CDR3: CATTGDLLYGYTF. CDR3 coding DNA: TGTGCCACGACAGGGGACCTCCTCTATGGCTACACCTTC.

This clonotype was counted a few times. The chain couples TRBV28 to TRBJ1-2; maybe TRBD1 (6 bases). CDR3 length equals 14 residues. The germline gives CDR1 MDHEN, CDR2 SYDVKM. Trimming stripped 5 bases from V and 6 bases from J, with 16 bases between. CDR3 bases: TGTGCCAGCAGTGACAGGACCTCCAGTCATGGCTACACCTTC. Protein sequence: CASSDRTSSHGYTF.

This clonotype was detected a few times. The rearrangement uses TRBV6-5 and TRBJ2-7; 7 bases map to TRBD1. CDR1 is MNHEY, CDR2 SVGAGI, per germline. The V segment lost 6 bases and the J segment 11 bases; nucleotides outside the gene matches: 7. This CDR3 region has 11 residues. For the CDR3, the DNA is TGTGCCAGCAGCCGTGGACAGGCCAAGTACTTC. Translated, it gives CASSRGQAKYF.

This clonotype has only a few counts. The V call is TRBV29-1, the J call TRBJ1-4, with D maybe TRBD1 (5 bases). Deletions cut 4 bases from V and 7 bases from J, with 13 bases between. Germline V gene lookup returns CDR1 SQVTM and CDR2 ANQGSEA. The CDR3 totals 13 residues. CDR3 region: CSVGEGISEKLFF. CDR3 DNA sequence: TGCAGCGTTGGGGAGGGGATTTCTGAAAAACTGTTTTTT.

The CDR3 region is CASSIHRGAQYF. In DNA, the CDR3 is TGTGCCAGCAGCATACACAGGGGGGCCCAGTACTTC. The V call is TRBV5-5, the J call TRBJ2-5, with 8 bases fitting TRBD1. V was pared by 4 bases and J by 9 bases, with 5 bases of the junction left unmatched. The germline gives CDR1 SGHKS, CDR2 YYEKEE (reference sequence). CDR3 size: 12 residues.